The next 20 T cell receptor beta chains were all read from a single sample in a study of Tregs in tolerant kidney transplant recipients. Related graft donors supplied nonmyeloablative bone marrow transplants, and mixed chimerism was transient. TCRdb's copy holds only in-frame clones and misses some; the assay was immunoSEQ multiplex PCR. The data contain about 64,000 clones, 70% to 90% of them seen just once; the ten biggest clones take up 3.8%. The material sequenced was CD4+ T cells from blood (PBMCs), taken 6 months after the transplant. These receptors were taken from a human patient who received a combined kidney and bone marrow transplant. Some of the T cells might come from the graft donor.

This chain joins TRBV27 and TRBJ1-1; 10 nucleotides match TRBD1. The CDR3 extends over 18 amino acids. V shed 5 bases, J shed 11 bases, and the junction held 23 bases outside the gene matches. Germline lookup yields CDR1 MNHEY and CDR2 SMNVEV (reference sequence). CDR3 DNA: TGTGCCAGCAGTACCCCGACAGGGGGCGCAGTTCGGAGGTCGAAGGCTTTCTTT. Translation gives CASSTPTGGAVRRSKAFF.

The chain uses TRBV5-1 and TRBJ1-4; a possible D gene is TRBD1 (6 bases). The germline gives CDR1 SGHRS, CDR2 YFSETQ. V shed 3 bases and J shed 7 bases, with 19 bases lying between them. The CDR3 extends over 16 amino acids. The CDR3 here is CASSSTATGNGEKLFF. The CDR3 DNA reads as TGCGCCAGCAGCTCGACGGCTACAGGGAACGGTGAAAAACTGTTTTTT. Complete variable domain (other parts from reference TRBV5-1 and TRBJ1-4): KAGVTQTPRYLIKTRGQQVTLSCSPISGHRSVSWYQQTPGQGLQFLFEYFSETQRNKGNFPGRFSGRQFSNSRSEMNVSTLELGDSALYLCASSSTATGNGEKLFFGSGTQLSVL.

This clone was recorded once. The V and J genes are TRBV11-1 and TRBJ2-7; 7 bases are shared with TRBD1. The CDR3 is made up of 14 amino acids. The V segment lost 6 bases and the J segment 0 bases; nucleotides outside the gene matches: 5. Germline V gene lookup returns CDR1 SGHAT and CDR2 FQDESV (reference sequence). The CDR3 loop reads CASSRTGSSYEQYF. DNA of the CDR3: TGTGCCAGCAGTCGGACAGGAAGCTCCTACGAGCAGTACTTC.

The chain carries TRBV11-2 and TRBJ1-2; 8 nucleotides match TRBD1. CDR3 size: 17 residues. Germline trimming cut 2 bases from V and 4 bases from J; bases unmatched to any gene: 12. Germline CDR1 is SGHAT and CDR2 is FQNNGV. As DNA, the CDR3 is TGTGCCAGCAGCTTAAAGGGCCCGACAGGGGCATTCTATGGCTACACCTTC. It is translated as CASSLKGPTGAFYGYTF.

The J gene is TRBJ1-2, the V gene TRBV11-2, with 8 positions matching TRBD1. The CDR3 has 15 residues. Germline-derived CDR1 and CDR2 are SGHAT and FQNNGV. With 3 bases clipped from V and 0 bases from J, the junction kept 3 bases outside the gene matches. The CDR3 DNA reads TGTGCCAGCAGCTTTAGGACAGGGTCTAACTATGGCTACACCTTC. Its protein is CASSFRTGSNYGYTF.

This clone was observed a handful of times. The genes are TRBV27 and TRBJ1-4, with a possible D match to TRBD1 (5 bases). The germline CDR1 and CDR2 sequences are MNHEY and SMNVEV (reference sequence). The CDR3 runs to 15 residues. The germline V and J ends were trimmed by 3 bases and 8 bases, with 16 bases remaining between them. CDR3 in amino acids: CASSFSRKWGEKLFF. As DNA, the CDR3 is TGTGCCAGCAGTTTCTCCAGGAAATGGGGCGAAAAACTGTTTTTT.

V and J are TRBV7-2 and TRBJ2-7; D is ambiguous. The CDR3 has 12 amino acids. The V gene lost 5 bases and the J gene lost 3 bases, with 8 bases spanning the gap. From germline, CDR1 is SGHTA and CDR2 FQGNSA. Here the CDR3 DNA reads TGTGCCAGCAGCATTAACTACTACGAGCAGTACTTC. Its protein is CASSINYYEQYF. Full variable domain (rest looked up from reference TRBV7-2 and TRBJ2-7): GAGVSQSPSNKVTEKGKDVELRCDPISGHTALYWYRQSLGQGLEFLIYFQGNSAPDKSGLPSDRFSAERTGGSVSTLTIQRTQQEDSAVYLCASSINYYEQYFGPGTRLTVT.

The rearrangement uses TRBV28 and TRBJ2-2, with D possibly matching TRBD1 (5 bases). There are 15 residues in the CDR3. Trimming took 4 bases from V and 1 from J, leaving 10 bases between them. Germline CDR1 is MDHEN and CDR2 is SYDVKM. CDR3 coding DNA: TGTGCCAGCAGTTCCGTTGACAGGAACACCGGGGAGCTGTTTTTT. Residues: CASSSVDRNTGELFF.

V and J are TRBV25-1 and TRBJ2-1, with 11 bases aligning to TRBD2. Germline V gives CDR1 MGHDK, CDR2 SYGVNS. The V and J ends lost 4 bases and 6 bases, in that order; junction bases with no gene match: 5. The CDR3 consists of 15 residues. In DNA, the CDR3 is TGTGCCAGCAGTGTACCTAGCGGGGGGCTCAATGAGCAGTTCTTC. It translates to CASSVPSGGLNEQFF. Complete variable domain (other parts from reference TRBV25-1 and TRBJ2-1): EADIYQTPRYLVIGTGKKITLECSQTMGHDKMYWYQQDPGMELHLIHYSYGVNSTEKGDLSSESTVSRIRTEHFPLTLESARPSHTSQYLCASSVPSGGLNEQFFGPGTRLTVL.

The chain uses TRBV7-6 and TRBJ2-6, with D unresolved. Deletions cut 4 bases from V and 0 bases from J, with 7 bases between. Germline lookup yields CDR1 SGHVS and CDR2 FNYEAQ. This CDR3 region has 15 residues. The DNA of the CDR3 is TGTGCCAGCAGCTCCCCCCGCTCTGGGGCCAACGTCCTGACTTTC. As protein: CASSSPRSGANVLTF.

The rearrangement joins TRBV2 to TRBJ1-1, with D possibly matching TRBD1 (6 bases). V gave up 6 bases and J gave up 1 base, with 9 bases separating them. This CDR3 has 13 amino acids. Germline V CDR1 and CDR2: SNHLY, FYNNEI. The CDR3 sequence is CASRQGRNTEAFF. CDR3 coding DNA: TGTGCCAGCAGACAGGGCCGGAACACTGAAGCTTTCTTT.

V is TRBV10-3 and J is TRBJ2-7; a weak D match, TRBD2 (5 bases). The CDR3 runs 13 residues. Germline loops: CDR1 ENHRY, CDR2 SYGVKD. The V and J ends lost 10 bases and 3 bases respectively, with 16 bases between them. The CDR3 here is CATAVGSGYEQYF. The CDR3, as DNA: TGTGCCACCGCGGTAGGGAGTGGCTACGAGCAGTACTTC.

The J gene is TRBJ2-3, the V gene TRBV7-9; 9 bases align to TRBD2. The CDR3 consists of 17 residues. V lost 3 bases, J lost 2 bases, and 9 bases stayed unmatched. The germline CDR1 and CDR2 sequences are SEHNR and FQNEAQ (reference sequence). The DNA for the CDR3 is TGTGCCAGCAGCTTGAGAGCGGGGGGCCGGATCACAGATACGCAGTATTTT. It translates to CASSLRAGGRITDTQYF.

This chain links TRBV30 with TRBJ2-1; TRBD2 matches at 12 bases. The CDR3 is made up of 15 amino acids. The ends lost 0 bases at V and 3 bases at J; junction bases unmatched: 0. Per the germline V gene, CDR1 is GTSNPN and CDR2 is SVGIG (reference sequence). The CDR3 loop reads CAWSVLAGGYNEQFF. The CDR3 DNA sequence: TGTGCCTGGAGTGTACTAGCGGGAGGCTACAATGAGCAGTTCTTC.

A few counts support this clone. V and J are TRBV5-4 and TRBJ1-1, with TRBD1 identical over 7 bases. Trimming at V came to 5 bases and at J to 2 bases, leaving 6 bases not matched to a gene. There are 14 residues in the CDR3. Looked up from germline, CDR1 is SGHNT and CDR2 is YYREEE (reference sequence). The CDR3 loop is CASRSGQANTEAFF. CDR3 in DNA: TGTGCCAGCAGATCCGGACAGGCCAACACTGAAGCTTTCTTT.

The V and J genes are TRBV18 and TRBJ2-5; D is perhaps TRBD1 (5 bases). CDR3 length equals 13 residues. The germline CDR1 and CDR2 sequences are KGHSH and LQKENI. The ends were cut back, 0 bases at V and 11 bases at J, with 13 bases in the middle. The CDR3 reads CASSPPSQDRQYF. CDR3 DNA: TGTGCCAGCTCACCACCGTCACAGGATAGGCAGTACTTC. Together with reference TRBV18 and TRBJ2-5, the CDR3 gives the full variable domain: NAGVMQNPRHLVRRRGQEARLRCSPMKGHSHVYWYRQLPEEGLKFMVYLQKENIIDESGMPKERFSAEFPKEGPSILRIQQVVRGDSAAYFCASSPPSQDRQYFGPGTRLLVL.

The chain recombines TRBV11-2 with TRBJ1-1, with D unclear. Trimming pared 3 bases from V and 2 bases from J, leaving 7 bases between. From germline, CDR1 is SGHAT and CDR2 FQNNGV. The CDR3 sequence is 13 residues long. The chain's CDR3 is CASSFQENTEAFF. In nucleotides, the CDR3 is TGTGCCAGCAGCTTTCAGGAAAACACTGAAGCTTTCTTT.

The chain employs TRBV4-3 and TRBJ1-5; no clear D. Germline V gives CDR1 LGHNA, CDR2 YSLEER. The V end was cut by 0 bases, the J end by 3 bases, with 6 bases between. The CDR3 length is 14 residues. DNA of the CDR3: TGCGCCAGCAGCCAAGACTTTTCCAATCAGCCCCAGCATTTT. Translated: CASSQDFSNQPQHF.

The chain combines TRBV30 with TRBJ2-4; the D is unclear. Germline assignment: CDR1 GTSNPN and CDR2 SVGIG (reference sequence). The CDR3 is 14 amino acids. Between the trimmed V and J ends, which lost 0 bases and 5 bases, there was a span of 11 bases. CDR3: CAWSVGVWENIQYF. The CDR3 region has the DNA TGTGCCTGGAGTGTAGGAGTATGGGAAAACATTCAGTACTTC.

The chain employs TRBV29-1 and TRBJ2-5; 8 nucleotides match TRBD2. The germline CDR1 and CDR2 sequences are SQVTM and ANQGSEA. The J segment lost 5 bases and the V segment lost 4 bases, leaving 3 bases of the junction unmatched. This CDR3 is 12 amino acids long. CDR3 sequence: CSVAPGGETQYF. The DNA for the CDR3 is TGCAGCGTTGCCCCGGGAGGGGAGACCCAGTACTTC.